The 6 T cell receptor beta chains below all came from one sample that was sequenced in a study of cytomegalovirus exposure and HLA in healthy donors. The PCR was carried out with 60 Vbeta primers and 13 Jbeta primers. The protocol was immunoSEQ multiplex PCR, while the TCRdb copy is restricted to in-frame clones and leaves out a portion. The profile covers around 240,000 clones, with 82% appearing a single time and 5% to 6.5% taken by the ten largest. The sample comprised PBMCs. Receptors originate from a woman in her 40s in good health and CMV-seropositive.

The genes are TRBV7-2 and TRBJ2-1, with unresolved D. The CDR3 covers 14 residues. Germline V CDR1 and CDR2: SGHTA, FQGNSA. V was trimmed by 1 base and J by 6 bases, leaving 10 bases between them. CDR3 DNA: TGTGCCAGCAGCTTAGTGCATCGAGCCAATGAGCAGTTCTTC. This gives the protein CASSLVHRANEQFF.

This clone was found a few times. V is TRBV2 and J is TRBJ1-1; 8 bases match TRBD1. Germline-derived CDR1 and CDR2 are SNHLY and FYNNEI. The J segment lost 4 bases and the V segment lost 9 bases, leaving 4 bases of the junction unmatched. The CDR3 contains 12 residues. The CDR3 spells CARGQGITEAFF. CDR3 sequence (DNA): TGTGCCAGAGGACAGGGTATCACTGAAGCTTTCTTT.

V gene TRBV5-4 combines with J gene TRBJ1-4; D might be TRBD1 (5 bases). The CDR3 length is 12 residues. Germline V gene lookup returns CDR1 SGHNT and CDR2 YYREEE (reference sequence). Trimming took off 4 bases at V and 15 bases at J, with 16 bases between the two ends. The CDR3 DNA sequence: TGTGCCAGCAGCCCGACCAGGGCAGAGATGTTTTTT. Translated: CASSPTRAEMFF.

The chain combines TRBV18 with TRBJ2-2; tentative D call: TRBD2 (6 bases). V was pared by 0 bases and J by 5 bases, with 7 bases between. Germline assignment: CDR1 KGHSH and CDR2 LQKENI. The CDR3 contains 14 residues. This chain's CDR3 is CASSPPRGTGELFF. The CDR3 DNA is TGTGCCAGCTCACCACCGCGGGGAACCGGGGAGCTGTTTTTT.

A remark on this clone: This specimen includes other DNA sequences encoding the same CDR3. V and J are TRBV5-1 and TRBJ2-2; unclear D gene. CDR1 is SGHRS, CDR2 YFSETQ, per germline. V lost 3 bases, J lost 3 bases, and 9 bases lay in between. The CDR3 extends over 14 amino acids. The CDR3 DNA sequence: TGCGCCAGCAGCTCTCGACTGGACACCGGGGAGCTGTTTTTT. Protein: CASSSRLDTGELFF.

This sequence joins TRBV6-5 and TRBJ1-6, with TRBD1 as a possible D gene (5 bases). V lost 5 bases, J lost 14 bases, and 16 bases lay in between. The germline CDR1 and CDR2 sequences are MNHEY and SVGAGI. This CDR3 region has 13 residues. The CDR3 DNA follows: TGTGCCAGCAGTCCGGGGCCTCCGGGGGCCCTCCACTTT. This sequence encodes CASSPGPPGALHF.